The present T cell receptor (beta chain) was sequenced within a study of cytomegalovirus exposure and HLA in healthy donors. Researchers ran the PCR with 60 Vbeta and 13 Jbeta primers. Using immunoSEQ multiplex PCR, the repertoire was profiled, and TCRdb retains in-frame clones only, with some absent. The sample contains 160,000 or so clones, approximately 80% of which appear only once. Germline values: CDR1 SGHTA, CDR2 FQGNSA. The junction had 1 base not matched to a gene; V was cut back by 0 bases and J by 5 bases. CDR3 length: 13 residues. This clone turned up a few times. Its antigen remains unknown. Study observations and caveats: A later analysis reportedly found fewer N-insertions in an Asian-associated ancestry cluster than the roughly 670-donor mean. The study put some 150 TCR beta chains on its list as cytomegalovirus-associated.

The TCR was taken from a male donor in good health and CMV-seronegative. Sequencing used PBMCs. The V and J genes are TRBV7-2 and TRBJ2-7; 7 bases are shared with TRBD2. CDR3 loop: CASSLAGGNEQYF. CDR3 sequence (DNA): TGTGCCAGCAGCTTAGCGGGGGGGAACGAGCAGTACTTC.